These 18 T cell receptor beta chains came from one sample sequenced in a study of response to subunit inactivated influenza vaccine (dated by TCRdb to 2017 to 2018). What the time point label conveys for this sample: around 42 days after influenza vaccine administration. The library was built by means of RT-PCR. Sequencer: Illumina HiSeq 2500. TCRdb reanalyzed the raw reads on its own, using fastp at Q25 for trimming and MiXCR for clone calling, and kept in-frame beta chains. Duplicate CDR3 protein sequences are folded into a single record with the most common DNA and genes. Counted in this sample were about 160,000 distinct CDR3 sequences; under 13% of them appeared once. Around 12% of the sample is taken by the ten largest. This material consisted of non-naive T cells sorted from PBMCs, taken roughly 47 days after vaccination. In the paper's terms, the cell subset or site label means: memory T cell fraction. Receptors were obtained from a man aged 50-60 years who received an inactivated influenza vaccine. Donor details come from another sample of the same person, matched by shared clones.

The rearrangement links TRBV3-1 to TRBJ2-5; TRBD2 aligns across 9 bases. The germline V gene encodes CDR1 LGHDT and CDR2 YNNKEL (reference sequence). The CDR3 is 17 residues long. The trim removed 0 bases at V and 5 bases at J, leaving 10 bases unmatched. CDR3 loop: CASSQDGGGGADETQYF. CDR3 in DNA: TGTGCCAGCAGCCAAGATGGCGGCGGGGGGGCTGACGAGACCCAGTACTTC.

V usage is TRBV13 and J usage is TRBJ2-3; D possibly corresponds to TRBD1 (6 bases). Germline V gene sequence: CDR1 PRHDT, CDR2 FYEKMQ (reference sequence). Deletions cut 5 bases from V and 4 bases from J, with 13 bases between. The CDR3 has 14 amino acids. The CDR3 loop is CASSNRDLADTQYF. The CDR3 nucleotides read TGTGCCAGCAGCAACAGGGACCTCGCAGATACGCAGTATTTT.

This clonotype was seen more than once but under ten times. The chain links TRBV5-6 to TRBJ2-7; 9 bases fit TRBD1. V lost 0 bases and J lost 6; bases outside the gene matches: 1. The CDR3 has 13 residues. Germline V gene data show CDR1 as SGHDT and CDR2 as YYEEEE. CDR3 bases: TGTGCCAGCAGCTTGGAGGACAGGGGCGAGCAGTACTTC. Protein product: CASSLEDRGEQYF.

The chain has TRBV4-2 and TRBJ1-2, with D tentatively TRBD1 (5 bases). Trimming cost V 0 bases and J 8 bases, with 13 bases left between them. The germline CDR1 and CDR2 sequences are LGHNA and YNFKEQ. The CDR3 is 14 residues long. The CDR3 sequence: CASSQDFGEGGYTF. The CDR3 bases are TGTGCCAGCAGCCAAGATTTCGGGGAGGGGGGCTACACCTTC.

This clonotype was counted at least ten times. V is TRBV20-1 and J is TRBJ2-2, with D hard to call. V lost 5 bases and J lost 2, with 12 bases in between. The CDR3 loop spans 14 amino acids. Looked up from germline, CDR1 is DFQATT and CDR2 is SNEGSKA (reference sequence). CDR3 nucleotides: TGCAGTGCTCGACTCCGACAAAACACCGGGGAGCTGTTTTTT. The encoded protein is CSARLRQNTGELFF.

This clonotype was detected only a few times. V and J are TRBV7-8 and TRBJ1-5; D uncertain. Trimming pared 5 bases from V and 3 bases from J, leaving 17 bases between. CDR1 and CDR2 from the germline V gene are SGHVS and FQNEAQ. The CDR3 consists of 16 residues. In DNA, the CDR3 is TGTGCCAGCAGCCCCGCGGGAGGGCCCCCCAATCAGCCCCAGCATTTT. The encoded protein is CASSPAGGPPNQPQHF.

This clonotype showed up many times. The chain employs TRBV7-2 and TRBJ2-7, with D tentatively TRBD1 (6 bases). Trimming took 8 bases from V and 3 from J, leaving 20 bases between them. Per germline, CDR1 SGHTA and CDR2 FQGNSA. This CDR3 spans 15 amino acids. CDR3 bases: TGTGCCAGCGCTAGAAACAGGGCGGGCAGCTACGAGCAGTACTTC. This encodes CASARNRAGSYEQYF.

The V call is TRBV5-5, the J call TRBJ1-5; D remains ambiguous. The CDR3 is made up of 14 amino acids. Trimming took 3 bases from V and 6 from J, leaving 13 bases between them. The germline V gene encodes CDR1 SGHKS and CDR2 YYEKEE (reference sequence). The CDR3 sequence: CASSSAGVTQPQHF. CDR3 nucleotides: TGTGCCAGCAGCTCGGCCGGGGTCACTCAGCCCCAGCATTTT.

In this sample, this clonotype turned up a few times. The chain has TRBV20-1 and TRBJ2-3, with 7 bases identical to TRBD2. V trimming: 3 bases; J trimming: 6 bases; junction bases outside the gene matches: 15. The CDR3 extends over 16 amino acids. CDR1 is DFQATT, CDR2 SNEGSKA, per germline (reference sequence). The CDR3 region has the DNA TGCAGTGCTAGGGGGTGGGACGAGCGGGGTGGTGATACGCAGTATTTT. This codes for CSARGWDERGGDTQYF.

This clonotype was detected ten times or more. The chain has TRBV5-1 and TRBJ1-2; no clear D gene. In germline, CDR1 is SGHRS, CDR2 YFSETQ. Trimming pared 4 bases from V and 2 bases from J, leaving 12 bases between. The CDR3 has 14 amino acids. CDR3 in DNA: TGCGCCAGCAGCCCCGAGAAGATAAACTATGGCTACACCTTC. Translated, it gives CASSPEKINYGYTF.

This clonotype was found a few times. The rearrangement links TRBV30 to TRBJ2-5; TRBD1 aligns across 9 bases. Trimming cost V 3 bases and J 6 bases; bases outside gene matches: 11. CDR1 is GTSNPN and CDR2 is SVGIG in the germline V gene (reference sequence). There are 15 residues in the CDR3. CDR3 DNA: TGTGCCTGGAGGGAGAAACAGGGGGCTCGGCAGACCCAGTACTTC. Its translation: CAWREKQGARQTQYF.

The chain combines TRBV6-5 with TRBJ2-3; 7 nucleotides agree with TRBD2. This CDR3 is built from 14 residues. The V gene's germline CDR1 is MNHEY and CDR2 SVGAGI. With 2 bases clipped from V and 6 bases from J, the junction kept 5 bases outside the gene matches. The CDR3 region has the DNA TGTGCCAGCAGTTACGGGGGGGGGATCGATACGCAGTATTTT. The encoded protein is CASSYGGGIDTQYF.

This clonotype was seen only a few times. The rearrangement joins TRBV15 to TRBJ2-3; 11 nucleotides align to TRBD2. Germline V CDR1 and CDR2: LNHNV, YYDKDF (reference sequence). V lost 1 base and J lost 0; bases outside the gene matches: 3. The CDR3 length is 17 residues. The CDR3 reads CATSRGLAGGSTDTQYF. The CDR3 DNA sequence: TGTGCCACCAGCAGAGGCCTAGCGGGGGGCAGCACAGATACGCAGTATTTT.

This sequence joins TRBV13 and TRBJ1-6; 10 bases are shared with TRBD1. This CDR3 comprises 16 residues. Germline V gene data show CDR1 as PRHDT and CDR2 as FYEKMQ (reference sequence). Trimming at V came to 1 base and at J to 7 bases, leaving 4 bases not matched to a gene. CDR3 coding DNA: TGTGCCAGCAGCTTAGTACCGGGACAGGGGAATTCACCCCTCCACTTT. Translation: CASSLVPGQGNSPLHF.

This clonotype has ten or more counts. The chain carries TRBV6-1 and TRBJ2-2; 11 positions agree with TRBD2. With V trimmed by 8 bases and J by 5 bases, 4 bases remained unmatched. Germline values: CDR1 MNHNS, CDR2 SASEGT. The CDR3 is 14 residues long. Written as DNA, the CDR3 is TGTGCCAGCCCCGGGACTAGCGGAACCGGGGAGCTGTTTTTT. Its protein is CASPGTSGTGELFF.

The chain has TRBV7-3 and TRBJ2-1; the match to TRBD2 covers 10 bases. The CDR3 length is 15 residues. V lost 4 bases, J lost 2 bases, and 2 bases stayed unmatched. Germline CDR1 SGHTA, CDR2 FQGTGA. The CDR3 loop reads CASSYSGRTYNEQFF. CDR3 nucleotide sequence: TGTGCCAGCAGCTATAGCGGGAGGACCTACAATGAGCAGTTCTTC.

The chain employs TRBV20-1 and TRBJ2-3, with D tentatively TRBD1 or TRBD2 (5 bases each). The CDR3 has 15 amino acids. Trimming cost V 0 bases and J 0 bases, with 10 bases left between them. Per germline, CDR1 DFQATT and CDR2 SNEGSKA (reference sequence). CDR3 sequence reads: CSARDRGGSTDTQYF. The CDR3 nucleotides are TGCAGTGCTAGAGATCGGGGCGGGAGCACAGATACGCAGTATTTT.

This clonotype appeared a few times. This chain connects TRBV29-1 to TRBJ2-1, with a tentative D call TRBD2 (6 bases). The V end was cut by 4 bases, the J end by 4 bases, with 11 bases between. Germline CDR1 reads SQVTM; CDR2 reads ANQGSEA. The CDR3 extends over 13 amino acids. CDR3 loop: CSVVADWYNEQFF. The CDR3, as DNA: TGCAGCGTTGTAGCGGACTGGTACAATGAGCAGTTCTTC.